A selection of T cell receptor beta chains follows, all from one sample in a study of blood T cell repertoires in COVID-19. Profiled with immunoSEQ multiplex PCR; TCRdb holds only in-frame clones, not every one. The table lists 200,000 to 250,000 clones, about 85% of them singletons. Specimen: peripheral blood. Source of these receptors: a man aged 18 to 30 with active or convalescent COVID-19. The CDR3 runs from the conserved cysteine through the conserved F or W. Each record gives: V gene, D gene, J gene, clone size, CDR3 length, CDR3 DNA, CDR3 protein. D genes are given only for firm matches. Size tells how often a clone was seen (once, few, many) or the class of an expanded clone, and some rows leave it out.

TRBV7-9	TRBD1	TRBJ1-1	.	14	TGTGCCAGCAGCTCCCAGGGGGGTTATACTGAAGCTTTCTTT	CASSSQGGYTEAFF
TRBV30	TRBD1	TRBJ1-2	many	17	TGTGCCTGGAGTAGACCGGGACAGGGGTCGAACCCCTATGGCTACACCTTC	CAWSRPGQGSNPYGYTF
TRBV12-2	.	TRBJ1-1	once	16	TGTGCAAGTCGCCCACCCCCAGGGACAGAGAACACTGAAGCTTTCTTT	CASRPPPGTENTEAFF
TRBV3-1/TRBV3-2	TRBD2	TRBJ2-1	.	17	TGTGCCAGCAGCCAAGGGACTAGCGGGGGGCCGATAAATGAGCAGTTCTTC	CASSQGTSGGPINEQFF
TRBV7-2	TRBD2	TRBJ2-7	.	14	TGTGCCAGCAGCTCCCGGACTAGCGGGACCCAGCAGTACTTC	CASSSRTSGTQQYF
TRBV13	.	TRBJ2-4	.	16	TGTGCCAGCAGCTCTCCCGACTTGAGAGCCAAAAACATTCAGTACTTC	CASSSPDLRAKNIQYF
TRBV9	.	TRBJ1-3	.	14	TGTGCCAGCAGCGGTTGGACTTCTGGAAACACCATATATTTT	CASSGWTSGNTIYF
TRBV7-2	TRBD2	TRBJ2-3	.	14	TGTGCCAGCAGCAGGACTAGCTTCGCAGATACGCAGTATTTT	CASSRTSFADTQYF
TRBV6-4	.	TRBJ1-4	.	16	TGTGCCAGCAGTGATTTCCGGACTCACGGAGACGAAAAACTGTTTTTT	CASSDFRTHGDEKLFF
TRBV2	.	TRBJ1-2	once	13	TGTGCCAGCAGCCTCCCGGGGGGCGGTGGCTACACCTTC	CASSLPGGGGYTF
TRBV13	.	TRBJ1-1	.	13	TGTGCCAGCAGCAACCCCGGGGAGCCTGAAGCTTTCTTT	CASSNPGEPEAFF
TRBV6-5	.	TRBJ2-5	.	14	TGTGCCAGCAGCCATGGGGGGGCGGAGGAGACCCAGTACTTC	CASSHGGAEETQYF
TRBV28	TRBD1	TRBJ2-7	.	16	TGTGCCAGCAGTTTTATCCCGGGACAGTCCTCCTACGAGCAGTACTTC	CASSFIPGQSSYEQYF
TRBV12-3/TRBV12-4	.	TRBJ2-5	.	12	TGTGCCAGCAGTTTTTCAGGAGAGACCCAGTACTTC	CASSFSGETQYF